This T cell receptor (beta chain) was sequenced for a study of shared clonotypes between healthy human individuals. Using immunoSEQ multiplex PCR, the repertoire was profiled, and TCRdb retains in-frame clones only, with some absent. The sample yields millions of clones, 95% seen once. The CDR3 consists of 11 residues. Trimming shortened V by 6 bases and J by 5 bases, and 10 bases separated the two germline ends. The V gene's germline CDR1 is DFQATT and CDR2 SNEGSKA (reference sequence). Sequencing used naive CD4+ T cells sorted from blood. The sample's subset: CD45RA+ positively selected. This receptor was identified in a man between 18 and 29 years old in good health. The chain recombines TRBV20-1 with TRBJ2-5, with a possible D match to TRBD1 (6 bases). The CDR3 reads CSAGQSETQYF. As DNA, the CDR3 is TGCAGTGCCGGACAGTCGGAGACCCAGTACTTC.